This T cell receptor beta chain was profiled in a study of beta chain features in type 1 diabetes (dated by TCRdb to between 2017 and 2018). Describing the broader study: Mean age, gender distribution, total cell number and subset yield did not differ between patients and healthy donors. A total of 85 million to 140 million sorted cells were examined across all samples, and a strong correlation was observed between cell number per subset and RNA yield. In the study, recently diagnosed type 1 diabetes patients and matched healthy donors were compared on the TCRB repertoires of their sorted circulating CD4+ T cell subsets. Regulatory and stem cell-like memory subsets were isolated from only 8 patients and about eight healthy donors, whereas naive and central memory subsets came from all 28 donors.

This clone came up a few times. Its antigen is not yet known. Base quality data are lacking; no much larger clone is found one base away. The entire amount of isolated RNA was reverse transcribed using the High Capacity cDNA Reverse Transcription Kit, so the sequenced TCRB transcripts were expressed ones. Deep immunoSEQ sequencing was performed on naive, central memory and regulatory T cell samples, with an average of around 3.5 million total reads per sample. Sorted cells were lysed in RLT buffer and RNA was extracted with DNase-treated RNeasy Micro or Mini kits, depending on cell number. To prevent cross-contamination, each cell subset was processed individually, whereas patient and healthy donor samples were processed jointly. TCRB sequences were amplified from cDNA with the immunoSEQ multiplex PCR, producing 87-bp fragments spanning the CDR3 region. Amplicons were sequenced on the Illumina HiSeq platform. In the original analysis: PCR bias was corrected computationally using synthetic template baselines, and reads within Hamming distance 2 were collapsed, with unmergeable singletons discarded. Reads were aligned to IMGT to assign V, D and J genes, CDR3 length, and insertions or deletions at six rearrangement sites. Clonotype counts were normalized to sorted cell number within each subset before computing true diversity and Gini coefficients with the tcR R package. The overlap coefficient, calculated on TCRB nucleotide sequences, was used to measure repertoire sharing. TCRdb carries this immuneACCESS record with in-frame sequences only. Its versions omit some clonotypes, under half of them owing to an unresolved V gene in the studies checked, with the rest unexplained. V and J calls and clone size are those listed in that table; D and trimming were worked out from the DNA. Across this sample there are around 150,000 clones, with less than 8.5% seen only once. The top ten constitute more than 1.1% of the sample.

What the research found in general, with its limitations: Because the HLA sub-analyses included only small numbers of individuals, any influence of HLA type on TCRB rearrangement was left unresolved. Naive, central memory and regulatory TCRB repertoires appeared to be more similar among patients than among healthy donors. At VDJ recombination sites, patients with type 1 diabetes made fewer insertions and deleted more nucleotides, a pattern implying thymic rearrangement abnormalities. Shorter templates might have been favored by PCR, but patient and control samples were amplified and corrected together, so both groups would have been affected equally by any skew. A moderate but significant shortening of TCRB CDR3 length was observed in type 1 diabetes patients in all four CD4+ subsets. Because cDNA was sequenced instead of genomic DNA, activated cells with high expression could be over-represented, although the groups did not differ in activation or CD3 levels.

From each donor, a single peripheral blood sample of 100 to 150 mL on average was drawn into heparinised tubes. Naive, central memory, regulatory and stem cell-like memory CD4+ T cells were sorted on a BD FACSAria II using a panel including CD45RO, CCR7, CD25, CD127, CD95 and CD27. Purity was above 95% for every sorted population. Right away, PBMCs were isolated by Lymphoprep density gradient centrifugation and were stained directly, with no culture step. So that batch effects would be minimized, each experiment stained and sorted samples in pairs, pairing one healthy donor with one patient. The germline ends are 9 bases apart after V is trimmed by 6 bases and J by 1 base. The CDR3 contains 13 residues, cysteine and phenylalanine counted. The read is trimmed to its CDR3 DNA, 39 bases read in frame from base 1. CDR1 and CDR2, per the germline V gene, are MDHEN and SYDVKM.

The sequence came from a woman aged 25 to 39 in good health. The sequencing sample was made of central memory CD4+ T cells from blood. Rearrangement joined TRBV28 to TRBJ1-2, with no confident D gene call. The CDR3 sequence is CASRSTRNYGYTF. The DNA sequence is given as TGTGCCAGCAGGTCTACGCGTAACTATGGCTACACCTTC.